The rows below give T cell receptor beta chains drawn from one sample of a study of T cell responses to AZD1222 COVID-19 vaccine. The protocol was immunoSEQ multiplex PCR, while the TCRdb copy is restricted to in-frame clones and leaves out a portion. This repertoire shows 80,000 or so clones, approximately 91% found once; its top ten account for more than 5%. This specimen was peripheral blood, taken on day 0 of MenACWY control vaccination. These receptors originate from an adult in good health. Each CDR3 is given with its conserved first and last residue. A D gene is named only where the DNA matches it firmly. Not all rows give a size; the values are once, few, many and, for expanded clones, a class.

d_call | j_call | v_call | clone_size | cdr3_aa | cdr3_nt
NA | TRBJ2-7 | TRBV7-2 | NA | CASSPEGGAFSYEQYF | TGTGCCAGCAGCCCAGAGGGGGGGGCTTTCTCCTACGAGCAGTACTTC
TRBD1 | TRBJ1-1 | TRBV7-9 | few | CASSLDRGSDTEAFF | TGTGCCAGCAGCTTGGACAGGGGATCGGACACTGAAGCTTTCTTT
NA | TRBJ2-5 | TRBV7-2 | NA | CASSLDSALQETQYF | TGTGCCAGCAGCTTAGATTCGGCACTCCAAGAGACCCAGTACTTC
NA | TRBJ2-1 | TRBV5-8 | NA | CASPPTALSSYNEQFF | TGTGCCAGCCCTCCTACCGCCCTAAGTAGCTACAATGAGCAGTTCTTC
NA | TRBJ1-3 | TRBV6-1 | NA | CASSESRAYSGNTIYF | TGTGCCAGCAGTGAAAGCAGGGCGTACTCTGGAAACACCATATATTTT
TRBD1 | TRBJ1-1 | TRBV11-3 | NA | CASSLGTGNTEAFF | TGTGCCAGCAGCCTAGGGACAGGGAACACTGAAGCTTTCTTT
NA | TRBJ2-7 | TRBV5-6 | few | CASNQQGSHYEQYF | TGTGCCAGCAACCAACAGGGTTCTCACTACGAGCAGTACTTC
NA | TRBJ1-1 | TRBV15 | NA | CATSRDPGSFEAFF | TGTGCCACCAGCAGAGACCCAGGCTCCTTTGAAGCTTTCTTT
NA | TRBJ2-1 | TRBV6-5 | NA | CASNNRVQEEQFF | TGTGCCAGCAACAACAGGGTCCAGGAAGAGCAGTTCTTC
NA | TRBJ1-1 | TRBV7-9 | once | CASTLGSDGMNTEAFF | TGTGCCAGCACCTTGGGGAGCGACGGGATGAACACTGAAGCTTTCTTT
NA | TRBJ1-1 | TRBV3-1/TRBV3-2 | NA | CASSQVGVNTEAFF | TGTGCCAGCAGCCAAGTAGGAGTTAACACTGAAGCTTTCTTT
TRBD1 | TRBJ1-1 | TRBV10-2 | NA | CASSVGRGWGEAFF | TGCGCCAGCAGTGTTGGCAGGGGGTGGGGTGAAGCTTTCTTT
TRBD2 | TRBJ2-1 | TRBV3-1/TRBV3-2 | NA | CASSQNPVTSGGVNEQFF | TGTGCCAGCAGCCAAAACCCTGTGACTAGCGGGGGGGTTAATGAGCAGTTCTTC
NA | TRBJ1-2 | TRBV6-5 | NA | CASSYYGDYGYTF | TGTGCCAGCAGTTACTATGGGGACTATGGCTACACCTTC
NA | TRBJ1-1 | TRBV27 | NA | CASRSWGNTEAFF | TGTGCCAGCAGGTCGTGGGGAAACACTGAAGCTTTCTTT
NA | TRBJ2-2 | TRBV24-1 | NA | CATSDSKTGFTGELFF | TGTGCCACCAGTGATTCAAAGACAGGCTTCACCGGGGAGCTGTTTTTT
NA | TRBJ2-3 | TRBV18 | NA | CASSPPDIDTQYF | TGTGCCAGCTCACCACCTGACATAGATACGCAGTATTTT
TRBD1 | TRBJ1-5 | TRBV6-5 | NA | CATLGGQISNQPQHF | TGTGCCACACTAGGGGGACAGATTAGCAATCAGCCCCAGCATTTT
TRBD1 | TRBJ1-2 | TRBV6-5 | NA | CASTRGEGNTYGYTF | TGTGCCAGCACCAGGGGGGAAGGAAACACCTATGGCTACACCTTC
NA | TRBJ1-6 | TRBV6-5 | NA | CASRQVGPLHF | TGTGCCAGCAGACAGGTTGGGCCCCTCCACTTT
TRBD1 | TRBJ1-2 | TRBV6-6 | NA | CASSSIQGARHGYTF | TGTGCCAGCAGCAGCATACAGGGGGCTCGGCATGGCTACACCTTC
TRBD1 | TRBJ1-5 | TRBV7-2 | NA | CASSLKGGRGSNMDQPQHF | TGTGCCAGCAGCTTAAAAGGGGGCAGGGGTAGCAATATGGATCAGCCCCAGCATTTT
NA | TRBJ1-6 | TRBV15 | NA | CATSRDGLVYSPLHF | TGTGCCACCAGCAGAGATGGACTCGTCTACTCACCCCTCCACTTT
NA | TRBJ2-7 | TRBV9 | NA | CASSVRERGGLYEQYF | TGTGCCAGCAGCGTAAGGGAGCGAGGGGGGCTCTACGAGCAGTACTTC
NA | TRBJ2-1 | TRBV7-2 | NA | CASSLVGNEQFF | TGTGCCAGCAGCTTAGTAGGGAATGAGCAGTTCTTC
TRBD1 | TRBJ1-5 | TRBV15 | NA | CATSGGQAGNQPQHF | TGTGCCACCAGCGGTGGACAGGCGGGCAATCAGCCCCAGCATTTT
NA | TRBJ1-2 | TRBV7-6 | once | CASSPSWGGDMLNYGYTF | TGTGCCAGCAGCCCCTCCTGGGGAGGGGACATGCTAAACTATGGCTACACCTTC
NA | TRBJ2-3 | TRBV1 | NA | CTSSQERNPDTQYF | TGCACCAGCAGCCAAGAAAGAAACCCAGATACGCAGTATTTT
NA | TRBJ2-2 | TRBV6-5 | NA | CASSLQGLSGELFF | TGTGCCAGCAGTTTACAGGGTCTCTCCGGGGAGCTGTTTTTT
TRBD1 | TRBJ1-6 | TRBV9 | once | CASSVTGGFGPNSPLHF | TGTGCCAGCAGCGTCACAGGGGGCTTCGGGCCTAATTCACCCCTCCACTTT
NA | TRBJ2-7 | TRBV4-3 | NA | CASSQGGENEQYF | TGCGCCAGCAGCCAAGGAGGTGAAAACGAGCAGTACTTC
NA | TRBJ2-7 | TRBV28 | few | CASSLPPRGEQYF | TGTGCCAGCAGTTTACCCCCCCGTGGCGAGCAGTACTTC
NA | TRBJ1-1 | TRBV7-9 | once | CASSLGSGSEAFF | TGTGCCAGCAGCTTAGGTTCAGGCTCGGAAGCTTTCTTT
NA | TRBJ1-1 | TRBV15 | NA | CATKYSLGGTEAFF | TGTGCCACCAAATATTCCCTGGGGGGCACTGAAGCTTTCTTT
NA | TRBJ2-6 | TRBV7-2 | NA | CASSLPGSAEYSGANVLTF | TGTGCCAGCAGCTTACCTGGATCCGCGGAGTACTCTGGGGCCAACGTCCTGACTTTC
NA | TRBJ2-7 | TRBV27 | NA | CASSLGPGLYEQYF | TGTGCCAGCAGTTTAGGGCCAGGGCTCTACGAGCAGTACTTC
TRBD2 | TRBJ2-1 | TRBV6-5 | NA | CASSYQRGGVIEQFF | TGTGCCAGCAGTTACCAGCGGGGGGGCGTAATTGAGCAGTTCTTC
NA | TRBJ2-7 | TRBV4-3 | NA | CASSQDRGGHSYEQYF | TGCGCCAGCAGCCAAGATCGCGGGGGACACTCCTACGAGCAGTACTTC
NA | TRBJ2-7 | TRBV28 | NA | CASSRTGPRREQYF | TGTGCCAGCAGCCGAACGGGACCGCGGCGGGAGCAGTACTTC
NA | TRBJ2-2 | TRBV6-5 | NA | CASSRVPGNTGELFF | TGTGCCAGCAGTAGGGTGCCCGGGAACACCGGGGAGCTGTTTTTT
NA | TRBJ1-6 | TRBV10-3 | NA | CAISESKLGMAGSPLHF | TGTGCCATCAGTGAGTCGAAGTTGGGGATGGCGGGTTCACCCCTCCACTTT
NA | TRBJ1-3 | TRBV5-1 | NA | CASSLDGSAGNTIYF | TGCGCCAGCAGCTTGGACGGGTCTGCTGGAAACACCATATATTTT
TRBD1 | TRBJ1-6 | TRBV19 | NA | CASTPGQYNSPLHF | TGTGCCAGTACCCCGGGACAGTATAATTCACCCCTCCACTTT
NA | TRBJ1-1 | TRBV10-2 | once | CASSENRDTEAFF | TGCGCCAGCAGTGAGAACAGGGACACTGAAGCTTTCTTT
NA | TRBJ1-2 | TRBV6-5 | NA | CASSYSPDYGYTF | TGTGCCAGCAGTTATTCCCCCGATTACGGCTACACCTTC
NA | TRBJ1-6 | TRBV27 | NA | CASSSLRRGSNSPLHF | TGTGCCAGCAGTTCCCTCCGCCGGGGAAGTAATTCACCCCTCCACTTT
NA | TRBJ1-1 | TRBV19 | NA | CASRDTEAFF | TGTGCCAGTAGGGACACTGAAGCTTTCTTT
NA | TRBJ2-7 | TRBV29-1 | NA | CSYPSRPQGGEQYF | TGCAGCTACCCATCCAGGCCCCAGGGTGGCGAGCAGTACTTC
TRBD1 | TRBJ1-2 | TRBV29-1 | NA | CSVEVTGTGAPRGF | TGCAGCGTTGAAGTCACCGGGACAGGGGCTCCAAGAGGGTTC
NA | TRBJ2-1 | TRBV7-2 | NA | CASSPRAGEYNEQFF | TGTGCCAGCAGCCCCCGGGCAGGGGAATACAATGAGCAGTTCTTC